This TCR beta chain appears in the sequencing data of a study of T cell responses to AZD1222 COVID-19 vaccine. Trimming removed 0 bases from V and 0 bases from J; junction bases left unmatched: 0. The CDR3 sequence is 16 residues long. CDR1 and CDR2 from the germline V gene are SGHTA and FQGTGA. Whole-study findings and limits: Repertoires were sampled only after the peak T cell response. Regions left unmutated in variants are reportedly the target of nearly half of spike-specific TCRs. Clonal diversity was possibly underestimated, and white British individuals and females predominated among donors.

The table came from immunoSEQ multiplex PCR; TCRdb's copy has only in-frame clones and leaves some out. The profile covers roughly 120,000 clones, with approximately 86% appearing a single time and 2% to 3% taken by the ten largest. On this clone itself: No antigen is known for it.

This sequence joins TRBV7-3 and TRBJ2-3; 10 nucleotides line up with TRBD2. The specimen was peripheral blood, collected 28 days after the second AZD1222 dose. This TCR derives from an adult who received the AZD1222 COVID-19 vaccine. CDR3 residues: CASSLTLAGSTDTQYF. The DNA for the CDR3 is TGTGCCAGCAGCTTAACACTAGCGGGGAGCACAGATACGCAGTATTTT.